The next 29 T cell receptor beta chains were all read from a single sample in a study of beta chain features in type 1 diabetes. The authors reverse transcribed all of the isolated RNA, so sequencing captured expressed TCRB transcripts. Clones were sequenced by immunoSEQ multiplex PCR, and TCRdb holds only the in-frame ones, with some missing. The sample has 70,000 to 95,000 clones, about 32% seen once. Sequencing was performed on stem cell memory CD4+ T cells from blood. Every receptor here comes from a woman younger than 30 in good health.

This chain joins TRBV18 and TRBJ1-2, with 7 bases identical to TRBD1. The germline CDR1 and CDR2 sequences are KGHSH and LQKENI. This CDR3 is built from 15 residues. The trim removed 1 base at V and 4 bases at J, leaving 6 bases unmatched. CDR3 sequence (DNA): TGTGCCAGCTCACCACGGGGACAGCTGACCTATGGCTACACCTTC. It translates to CASSPRGQLTYGYTF.

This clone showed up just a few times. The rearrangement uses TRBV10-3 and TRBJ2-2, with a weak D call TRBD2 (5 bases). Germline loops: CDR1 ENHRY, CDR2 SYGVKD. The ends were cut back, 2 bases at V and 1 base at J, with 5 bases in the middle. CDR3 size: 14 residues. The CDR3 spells CAISEEGNTGELFF. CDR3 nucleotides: TGTGCCATCAGTGAGGAGGGGAACACCGGGGAGCTGTTTTTT.

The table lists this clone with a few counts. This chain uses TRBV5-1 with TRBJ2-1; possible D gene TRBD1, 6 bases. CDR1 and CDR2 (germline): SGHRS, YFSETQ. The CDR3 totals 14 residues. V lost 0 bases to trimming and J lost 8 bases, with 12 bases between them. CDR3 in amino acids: CASSLDGTHDEQFF. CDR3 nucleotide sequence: TGCGCCAGCAGCTTGGATGGGACACACGATGAGCAGTTCTTC.

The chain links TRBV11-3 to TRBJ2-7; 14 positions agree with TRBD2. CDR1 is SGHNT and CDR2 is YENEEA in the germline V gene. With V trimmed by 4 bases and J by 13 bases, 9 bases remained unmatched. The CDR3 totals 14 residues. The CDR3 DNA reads TGTGCCAGCAGCTCCACCGGGACTAGCGGGAGTCTCTACTTC. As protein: CASSSTGTSGSLYF.

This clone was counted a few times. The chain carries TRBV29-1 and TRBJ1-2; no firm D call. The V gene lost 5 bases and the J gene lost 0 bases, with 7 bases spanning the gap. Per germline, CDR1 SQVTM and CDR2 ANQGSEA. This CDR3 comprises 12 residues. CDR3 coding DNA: TGCAGCGTTTTACAAGCTAACTATGGCTACACCTTC. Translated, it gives CSVLQANYGYTF.

CDR3: CASTYRLGTGGFQPQHF. The CDR3 DNA follows: TGTGCCAGTACCTATCGGCTTGGGACGGGGGGTTTTCAGCCCCAGCATTTT. The chain combines TRBV19 with TRBJ1-5; D might be TRBD1 (5 bases). This CDR3 region has 17 residues. The germline CDR1 and CDR2 sequences are LNHDA and SQIVND (reference sequence). With 7 bases removed from V and 6 bases from J, the gap between germline ends came to 25 bases.

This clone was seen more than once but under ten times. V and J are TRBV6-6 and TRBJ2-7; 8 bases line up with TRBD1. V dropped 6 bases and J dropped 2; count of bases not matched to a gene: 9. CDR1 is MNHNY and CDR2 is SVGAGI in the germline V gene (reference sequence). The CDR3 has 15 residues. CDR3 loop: CASRSGTGDTYEQYF. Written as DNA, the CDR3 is TGTGCCAGCAGGTCCGGGACAGGAGATACCTACGAGCAGTACTTC.

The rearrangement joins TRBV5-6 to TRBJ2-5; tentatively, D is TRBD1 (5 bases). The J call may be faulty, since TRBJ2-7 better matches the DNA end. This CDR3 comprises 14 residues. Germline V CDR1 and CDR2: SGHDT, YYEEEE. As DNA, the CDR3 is TGTGCCAGCACTACAGGACATAGCCCCTACGAGCAGTACTTC. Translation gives CASTTGHSPYEQYF.

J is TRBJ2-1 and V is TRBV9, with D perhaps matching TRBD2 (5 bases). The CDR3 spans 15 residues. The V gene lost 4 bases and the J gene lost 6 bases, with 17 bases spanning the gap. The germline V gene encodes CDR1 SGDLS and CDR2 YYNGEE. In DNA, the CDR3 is TGTGCCAGCAGCCCCTCGGACTCCTGGCCCAATGAGCAGTTCTTC. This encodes CASSPSDSWPNEQFF.

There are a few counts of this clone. The CDR3 sequence: CASSLRAGQGNTEAFF. CDR3 DNA sequence: TGTGCCAGCAGCTTGAGGGCGGGGCAGGGGAACACTGAAGCTTTCTTT. The chain has TRBV7-8 and TRBJ1-1; TRBD1 is a possible D gene (5 bases). V lost 3 bases to trimming and J lost 1 base, with 15 bases between them. The CDR3 length is 16 residues. Germline assignment: CDR1 SGHVS and CDR2 FQNEAQ.

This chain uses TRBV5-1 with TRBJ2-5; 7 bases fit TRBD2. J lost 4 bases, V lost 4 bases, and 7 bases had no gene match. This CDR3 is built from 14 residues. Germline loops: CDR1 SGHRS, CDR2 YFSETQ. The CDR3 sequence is CASSPRGGRETQYF. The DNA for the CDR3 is TGCGCCAGCAGCCCCCGGGGAGGGAGAGAGACCCAGTACTTC.

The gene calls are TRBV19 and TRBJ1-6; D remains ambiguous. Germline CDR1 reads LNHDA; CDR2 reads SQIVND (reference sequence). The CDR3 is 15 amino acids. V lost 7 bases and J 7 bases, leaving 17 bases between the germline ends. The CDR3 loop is CASNPDRGGNSPLHF. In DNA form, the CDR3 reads TGTGCCAGTAATCCCGACCGTGGAGGAAATTCACCCCTCCACTTT.

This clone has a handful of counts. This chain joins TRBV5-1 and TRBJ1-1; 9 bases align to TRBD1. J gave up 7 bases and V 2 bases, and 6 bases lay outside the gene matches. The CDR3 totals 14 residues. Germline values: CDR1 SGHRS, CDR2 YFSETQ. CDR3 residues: CASSLGQGYNEAFF. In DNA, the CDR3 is TGCGCCAGCAGCTTAGGACAGGGGTATAATGAAGCTTTCTTT.

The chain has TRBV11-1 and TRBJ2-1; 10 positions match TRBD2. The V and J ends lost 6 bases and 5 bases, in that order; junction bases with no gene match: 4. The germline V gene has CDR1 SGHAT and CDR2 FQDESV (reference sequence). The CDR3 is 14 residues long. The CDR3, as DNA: TGTGCCAGCAGACCTAGCGGGAGACACAATGAGCAGTTCTTC. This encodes CASRPSGRHNEQFF.

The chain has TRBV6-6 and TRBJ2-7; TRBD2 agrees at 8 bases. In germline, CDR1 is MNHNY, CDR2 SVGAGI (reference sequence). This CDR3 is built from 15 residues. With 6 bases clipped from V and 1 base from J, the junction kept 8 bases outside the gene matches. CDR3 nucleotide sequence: TGTGCCAGCAGCTTCGCCCGGGGGGGGTCCTACGAGCAGTACTTC. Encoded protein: CASSFARGGSYEQYF.

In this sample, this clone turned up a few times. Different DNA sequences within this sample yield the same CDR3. The CDR3 spells CACRLAGGLDTQYF. CDR3 DNA sequence: TGTGCCTGCCGACTAGCGGGAGGGCTAGATACGCAGTATTTT. V and J are TRBV30 and TRBJ2-3; 14 bases are shared with TRBD2. V lost 6 bases to trimming and J lost 5 bases; unmatched junction nucleotides: 4. CDR1 and CDR2 (germline): GTSNPN, SVGIG (reference sequence). This CDR3 contains 14 residues.

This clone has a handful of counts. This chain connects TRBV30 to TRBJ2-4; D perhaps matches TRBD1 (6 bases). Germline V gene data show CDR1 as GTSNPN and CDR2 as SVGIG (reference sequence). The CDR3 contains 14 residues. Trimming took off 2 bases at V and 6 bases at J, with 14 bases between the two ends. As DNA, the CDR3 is TGTGCCTGGAGTCTCTCCGACAGGTCAAACATTCAGTACTTC. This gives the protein CAWSLSDRSNIQYF.

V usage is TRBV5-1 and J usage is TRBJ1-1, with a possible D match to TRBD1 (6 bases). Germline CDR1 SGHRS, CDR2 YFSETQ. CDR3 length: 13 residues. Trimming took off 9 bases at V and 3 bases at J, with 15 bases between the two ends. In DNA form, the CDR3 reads TGCGCCACCCGACCGGACAGTTACACTGAAGCTTTCTTT. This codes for CATRPDSYTEAFF.

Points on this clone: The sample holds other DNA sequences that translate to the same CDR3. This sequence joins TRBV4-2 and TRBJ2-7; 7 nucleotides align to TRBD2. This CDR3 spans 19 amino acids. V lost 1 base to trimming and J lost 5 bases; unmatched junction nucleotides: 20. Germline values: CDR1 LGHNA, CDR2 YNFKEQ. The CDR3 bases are TGTGCCAGCAGCCAAGGCTTGAGAGGTAAAGGGGACTACCACGACGAGCAGTACTTC. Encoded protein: CASSQGLRGKGDYHDEQYF.

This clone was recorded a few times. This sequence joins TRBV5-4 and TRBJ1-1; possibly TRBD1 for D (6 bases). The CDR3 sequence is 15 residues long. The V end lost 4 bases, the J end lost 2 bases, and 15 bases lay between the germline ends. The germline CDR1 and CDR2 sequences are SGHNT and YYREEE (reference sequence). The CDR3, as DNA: TGTGCCAGCAGCCCTGGGGCAGGGGACAACACTGAAGCTTTCTTT. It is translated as CASSPGAGDNTEAFF.

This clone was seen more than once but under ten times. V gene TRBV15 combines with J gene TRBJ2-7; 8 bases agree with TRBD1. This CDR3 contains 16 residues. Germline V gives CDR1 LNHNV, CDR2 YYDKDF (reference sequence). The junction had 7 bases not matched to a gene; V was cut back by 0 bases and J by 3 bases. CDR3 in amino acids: CATSRDQGQVGYEQYF. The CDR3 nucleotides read TGTGCCACCAGCAGAGATCAGGGACAGGTGGGCTACGAGCAGTACTTC.

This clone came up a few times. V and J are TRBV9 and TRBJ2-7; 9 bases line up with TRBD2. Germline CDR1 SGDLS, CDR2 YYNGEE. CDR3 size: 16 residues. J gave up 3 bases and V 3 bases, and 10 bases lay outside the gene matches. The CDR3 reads CASSAASGGPNYEQYF. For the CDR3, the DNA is TGTGCCAGCAGCGCCGCGAGCGGGGGGCCTAACTACGAGCAGTACTTC.

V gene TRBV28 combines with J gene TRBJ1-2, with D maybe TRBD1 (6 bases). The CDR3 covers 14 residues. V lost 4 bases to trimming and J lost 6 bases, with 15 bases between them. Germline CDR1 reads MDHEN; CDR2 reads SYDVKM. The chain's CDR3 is CASSSQGPLHGYTF. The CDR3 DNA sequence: TGTGCCAGCAGTTCACAGGGTCCTCTCCATGGCTACACCTTC.

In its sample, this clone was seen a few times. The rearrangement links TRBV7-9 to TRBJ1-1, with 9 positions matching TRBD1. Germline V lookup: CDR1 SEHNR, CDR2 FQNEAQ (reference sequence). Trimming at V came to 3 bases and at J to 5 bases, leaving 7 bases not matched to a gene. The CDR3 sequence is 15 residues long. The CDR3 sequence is CASSFGTGLGTEAFF. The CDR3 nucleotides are TGTGCCAGCAGCTTTGGGACAGGGCTTGGAACTGAAGCTTTCTTT.

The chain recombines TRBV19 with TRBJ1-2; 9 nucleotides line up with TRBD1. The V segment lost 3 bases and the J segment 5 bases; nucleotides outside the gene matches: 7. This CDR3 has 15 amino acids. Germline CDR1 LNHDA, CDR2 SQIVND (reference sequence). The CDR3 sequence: CASSISTGGVYGYTF. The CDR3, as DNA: TGTGCCAGTAGTATCTCAACAGGGGGCGTTTATGGCTACACCTTC.

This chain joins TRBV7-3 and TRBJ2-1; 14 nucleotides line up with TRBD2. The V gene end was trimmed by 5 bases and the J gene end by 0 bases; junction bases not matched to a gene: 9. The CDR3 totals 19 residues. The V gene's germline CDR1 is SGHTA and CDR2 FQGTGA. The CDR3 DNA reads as TGTGCCAGCAGCCCATTGGGACTAGCGGGGGCCAGCTCCTACAATGAGCAGTTCTTC. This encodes CASSPLGLAGASSYNEQFF.

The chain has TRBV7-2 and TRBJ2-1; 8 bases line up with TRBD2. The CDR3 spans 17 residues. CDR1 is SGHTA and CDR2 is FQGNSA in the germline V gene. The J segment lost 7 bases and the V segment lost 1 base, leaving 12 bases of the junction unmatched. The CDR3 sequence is CASSLEGWAGGWNEQFF. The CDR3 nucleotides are TGTGCCAGCAGCTTAGAGGGCTGGGCGGGGGGTTGGAATGAGCAGTTCTTC.

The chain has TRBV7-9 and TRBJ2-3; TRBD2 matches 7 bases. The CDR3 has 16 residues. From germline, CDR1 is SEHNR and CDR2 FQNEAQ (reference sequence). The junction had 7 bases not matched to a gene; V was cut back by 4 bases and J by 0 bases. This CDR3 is CASSYRYSGSTDTQYF. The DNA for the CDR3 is TGTGCCAGCAGCTATAGATATAGCGGGAGCACAGATACGCAGTATTTT.

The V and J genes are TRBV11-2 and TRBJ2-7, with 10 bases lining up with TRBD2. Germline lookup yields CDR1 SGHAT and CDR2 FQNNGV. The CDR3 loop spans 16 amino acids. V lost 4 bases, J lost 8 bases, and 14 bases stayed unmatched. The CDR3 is CASSYAASGSPRQQYF. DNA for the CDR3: TGTGCCAGCAGCTACGCGGCTAGCGGGAGTCCTCGGCAGCAGTACTTC.